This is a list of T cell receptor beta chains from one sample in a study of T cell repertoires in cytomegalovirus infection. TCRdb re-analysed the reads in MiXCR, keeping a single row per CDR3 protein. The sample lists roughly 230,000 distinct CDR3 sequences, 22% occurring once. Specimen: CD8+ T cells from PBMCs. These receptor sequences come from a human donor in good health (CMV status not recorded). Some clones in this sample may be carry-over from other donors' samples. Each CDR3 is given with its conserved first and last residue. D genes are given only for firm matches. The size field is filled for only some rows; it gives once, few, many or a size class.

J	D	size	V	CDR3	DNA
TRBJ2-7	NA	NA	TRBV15	CATSSWGSLREQYF	TGTGCCACCAGCAGTTGGGGCAGTCTGCGCGAGCAGTACTTC
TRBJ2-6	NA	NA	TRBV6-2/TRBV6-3	CASTAPGVSGANVLTF	TGTGCCAGCACCGCCCCCGGAGTATCTGGGGCCAACGTCCTGACTTTC
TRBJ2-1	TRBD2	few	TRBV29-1	CSVPLGGGVREQFF	TGCAGCGTCCCCCTGGGGGGGGGAGTAAGAGAGCAGTTCTTC
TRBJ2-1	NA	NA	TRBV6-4	CASSEETNSYNEQFF	TGTGCCAGCAGTGAAGAGACAAACTCCTACAATGAGCAGTTCTTC
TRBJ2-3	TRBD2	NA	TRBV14	CASSRAGSTDTQYF	TGTGCCAGCAGCCGAGCGGGGAGCACAGATACGCAGTATTTT
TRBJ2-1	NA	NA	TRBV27	CASSLGGAVGGNEQFF	TGTGCCAGCAGTTTAGGGGGAGCAGTAGGGGGCAATGAGCAGTTCTTC
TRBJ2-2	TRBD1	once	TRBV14	CASSYNGQGAPGELFF	TGTGCCAGCAGCTACAACGGACAGGGGGCGCCGGGGGAGCTGTTTTTT
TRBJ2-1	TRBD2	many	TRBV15	CATSSLLAGGDSSYNEQFF	TGTGCCACCAGCAGCTTACTAGCGGGGGGGGATTCCTCCTACAATGAGCAGTTCTTC
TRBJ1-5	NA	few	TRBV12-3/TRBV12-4	CASSSVGGGQPQHF	TGTGCCAGCAGTTCCGTTGGGGGGGGTCAGCCCCAGCATTTT
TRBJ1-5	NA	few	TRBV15	CATSSDRSGQPQHF	TGTGCCACCAGCAGCGACAGATCAGGTCAGCCCCAGCATTTT
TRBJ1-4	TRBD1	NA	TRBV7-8	CASSPRQGGGEKLFF	TGTGCCAGCAGCCCCCGACAGGGTGGAGGTGAAAAACTGTTTTTT
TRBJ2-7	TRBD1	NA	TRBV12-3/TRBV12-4	CASSLGTGGWSSYEQYF	TGTGCCAGCAGTCTCGGGACAGGGGGCTGGAGCTCCTACGAGCAGTACTTC
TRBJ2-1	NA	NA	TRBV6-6	CASSSLAWDLTDEQFF	TGTGCCAGCAGTTCCTTAGCATGGGACTTGACGGATGAGCAGTTCTTC
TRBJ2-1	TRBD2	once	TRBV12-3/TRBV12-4	CASRGLAGGPEQFF	TGTGCCAGCAGGGGACTAGCGGGGGGGCCTGAGCAGTTCTTC
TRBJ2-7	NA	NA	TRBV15	CAAGPGQGYEQYF	TGTGCCGCCGGGCCAGGACAAGGCTACGAGCAGTACTTC
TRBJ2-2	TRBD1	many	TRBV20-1	CSARDRNTGELFF	TGCAGTGCCAGGGACAGAAACACCGGGGAGCTGTTTTTT
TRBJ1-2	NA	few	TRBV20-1	CSATRTDLYGYTF	TGCAGTGCTACCCGGACGGACCTCTATGGCTACACCTTC
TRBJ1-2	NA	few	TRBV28	CASSSRPSGFRTF	TGTGCCAGCAGTTCCCGCCCTTCAGGGTTTAGGACCTTC